The present TCR beta chain was sequenced within a study of OX40 agonist ivuxolimab in advanced cancers. Study details: Antecedent anti-PD-1, anti-PD-L1 or anti-CTLA-4 therapy was permissible, with approximately 44% having received some.

Study findings and constraints: Within 6 weeks, CD4+ and CD8+ blood T cells expanded clonally at 0.1 to 3.0 mg/kg.

Sequencing used immunoSEQ multiplex PCR; TCRdb keeps in-frame clones, though not all of them. The sample yields 55,000 to 90,000 clones, 80% to 90% seen once. Concerning this clone: Its target is not known.

The source is an adult with an advanced solid tumor such as melanoma, head and neck, liver or kidney cancer. Material: CD4+ or CD8+ T cells sorted from blood, obtained in a trial of the OX40 agonist ivuxolimab.

The CDR3 loop is CASSLTGASSYEQYF. Written as DNA, the CDR3 is TGTGCCAGCAGCTTGACAGGGGCGAGCTCCTACGAGCAGTACTTC. V is TRBV5-5 and J is TRBJ2-7, with TRBD1 matching 7 bases. The CDR3 covers 15 residues. Germline-derived CDR1 and CDR2 are SGHKS and YYEKEE (reference sequence). V lost 1 base, J lost 0 bases, and 4 bases stayed unmatched.